This TCR beta chain was profiled in a study of molecular identifiers for immune sequencing clone quantification. Study-level findings and limits: Because of identical TCR molecules sharing a barcode, sizes of highly expanded clones could be underestimated. Clones that had above 20 RNA copies took up over 97% of effector molecules but under 1% in naive cells.

This CDR3 is built from 12 residues. Germline lookup yields CDR1 SNHLY and CDR2 FYNNEI. V shed 6 bases and J 6 bases; nucleotides not matched to a gene: 4. In regard to this clonotype: Antigen: not known.

TCRdb independently ran MiXCR on the PCR reads; one entry per CDR3 protein. This sample has about 640,000 distinct CDR3 sequences, with 20% found just once. This TCR came from a human donor in good health. Some libraries in this study had Jurkat cell RNA spiked in. This sequence joins TRBV2 and TRBJ1-1, with 7 positions matching TRBD1. Specimen: naive CD8+ T cells from blood, with Jurkat cell RNA spiked in. Stated subset: FACS-sorted CD8+CD4-CCR7+CD45RA+ naive T cells. CDR3 residues: CASRVTGAEAFF. CDR3 in DNA: TGTGCCAGCAGAGTTACAGGGGCTGAAGCTTTCTTT.